This TCR beta chain comes out of a study of shared clonotypes between healthy human individuals. The overall study: The people who gave samples were a couple of women and a few men aged 18 to 49. Each donor's CD4 naive and CD4 memory cells filled three plates apiece, CD8 naive two, and CD8 memory one. Study-wide findings and caveats: Larger estimated richness was generally seen in naive subsets than in memory subsets.

The CD4+ fraction was divided into a CD45RA+ naive subset and a CD45RA-negative memory subset. Profiling relied on immunoSEQ multiplex PCR, and the TCRdb table lists in-frame clones only, not all of them. Among about 1.4 million clones listed, approximately 97% were seen once. The CDR3 covers 12 residues. Germline-derived CDR1 and CDR2 are SGHRS and YFSETQ. V gave up 4 bases and J gave up 7 bases, with 11 bases separating them. Remarks on this clone: What it binds is not known.

The chain recombines TRBV5-1 with TRBJ1-1, with D possibly matching TRBD1 (5 bases). The sequence was collected from a man aged 25-45 years in good health. The sample comprised naive CD4+ T cells sorted from blood. Specified subset: CD45RA+ positively selected. This chain's CDR3 is CASSVDRLEAFF. CDR3 sequence (DNA): TGCGCCAGCAGCGTAGACAGACTTGAAGCTTTCTTT.